The next 7 T cell receptor beta chains were all read from a single sample in a study of blood T cell repertoires in COVID-19. The data were produced by immunoSEQ multiplex PCR, yet TCRdb's version contains in-frame clones alone and is incomplete. The sample includes about 210,000 clones, about 76% of them seen just once. The sample taken for sequencing was PBMCs or T cells enriched from blood (not recorded which). The receptors derive from a woman aged 50 to 60 with acute COVID-19.

The J gene is TRBJ2-7, the V gene TRBV28; a weak D match, TRBD1 (6 bases). This CDR3 spans 13 amino acids. In germline, CDR1 is MDHEN, CDR2 SYDVKM. The V and J ends lost 5 bases and 6 bases respectively, with 14 bases between them. For the CDR3, the DNA is TGTGCCAGCAGTCGCCTACAGGGATCCGAGCAGTACTTC. This codes for CASSRLQGSEQYF.

This sequence joins TRBV5-6 and TRBJ2-2; D call uncertain. The V end was cut by 3 bases, the J end by 6 bases, with 6 bases between. Germline CDR1 and CDR2: SGHDT and YYEEEE. This CDR3 has 12 residues. CDR3 sequence reads: CASSSSAGELFF. The CDR3 nucleotides are TGTGCCAGCAGCTCTTCAGCCGGGGAGCTGTTTTTT.

The chain uses TRBV27 and TRBJ2-3; TRBD2 is a possible D gene (5 bases). The CDR3 has 17 residues. Trimming took off 2 bases at V and 2 bases at J, with 17 bases between the two ends. Germline CDR1 MNHEY, CDR2 SMNVEV (reference sequence). DNA of the CDR3: TGTGCCAGCAGTTTACGGGCTAGCTCCTTTTTCACAGATACGCAGTATTTT. It specifies CASSLRASSFFTDTQYF.

The rearrangement links TRBV24-1 to TRBJ2-3; D is uncertain. Between the trimmed V and J ends, which lost 4 bases and 2 bases, there was a span of 15 bases. Germline CDR1 and CDR2: KGHDR and SFDVKD. The CDR3 is made up of 16 amino acids. The CDR3 nucleotides are TGTGCCACCAGTGACCATCAGCGTCCCAACACAGATACGCAGTATTTT. Its translation: CATSDHQRPNTDTQYF.

This rearrangement joins TRBV6-6 to TRBJ1-4; possibly TRBD1 for D (6 bases). V shed 5 bases and J shed 0 bases, with 10 bases lying between them. There are 15 residues in the CDR3. Per the germline V gene, CDR1 is MNHNY and CDR2 is SVGAGI (reference sequence). The DNA of the CDR3 is TGTGCCAGCAGTAAAGGACAGTCAACTAATGAAAAACTGTTTTTT. Its protein product is CASSKGQSTNEKLFF.

V usage is TRBV28 and J usage is TRBJ2-3; 12 bases are a match to TRBD2. J gave up 4 bases and V 6 bases, and 5 bases lay outside the gene matches. CDR3 length: 15 amino acids. Per germline, CDR1 MDHEN and CDR2 SYDVKM. CDR3 region: CASRVTSGSADTQYF. The CDR3 DNA sequence: TGTGCCAGCAGAGTGACTAGCGGGAGTGCAGATACGCAGTATTTT.

The chain uses TRBV5-4 and TRBJ1-1, with 11 bases identical to TRBD1. The CDR3 runs 15 residues. Trimming removed 3 bases from V and 11 bases from J; junction bases left unmatched: 12. The germline gives CDR1 SGHNT, CDR2 YYREEE (reference sequence). The CDR3 nucleotides are TGTGCCAGCAGCTCTATAGGACAGGGGGCTCTTGAGGCTTTCTTT. Amino acid sequence: CASSSIGQGALEAFF.